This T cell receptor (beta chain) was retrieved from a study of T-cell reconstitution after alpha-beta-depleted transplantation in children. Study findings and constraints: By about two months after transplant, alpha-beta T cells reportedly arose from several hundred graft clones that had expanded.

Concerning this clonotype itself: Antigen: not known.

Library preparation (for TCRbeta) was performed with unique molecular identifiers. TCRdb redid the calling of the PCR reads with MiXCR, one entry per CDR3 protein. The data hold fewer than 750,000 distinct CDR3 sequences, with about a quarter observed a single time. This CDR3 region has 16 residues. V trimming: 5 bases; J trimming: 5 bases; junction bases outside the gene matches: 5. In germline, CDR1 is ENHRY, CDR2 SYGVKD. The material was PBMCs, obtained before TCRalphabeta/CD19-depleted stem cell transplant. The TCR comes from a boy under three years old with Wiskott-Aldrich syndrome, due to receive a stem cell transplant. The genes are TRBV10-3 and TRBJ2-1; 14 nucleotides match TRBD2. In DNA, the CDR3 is TGTGCCATCAGTACCGGACTAGCGGGAGGTCACAATGAGCAGTTCTTC. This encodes CAISTGLAGGHNEQFF.